This record concerns one T cell receptor beta chain sequence. Assay: immunoSEQ multiplex PCR; the TCRdb copy retains only in-frame clones and omits some. The sample has about 330,000 clones; around 90% are singletons. Germline V gene sequence: CDR1 KGHSH, CDR2 LQKENI. V lost 3 bases and J lost 3, with 12 bases in between. The CDR3 extends over 15 amino acids. The treatment is: around 19 received Ad26.COV2.S at low or high dose, single or two shots; about five received placebo; per-sample allocation not given. It was on day 63 after the first vaccine or placebo injection that samples were taken. These data come from a study of Ad26.COV2.S vaccination and SARS-CoV-2 variants. Study overall: This donor came from the COV1001 trial of Ad26.COV2.S.

The V gene is TRBV18, the J gene TRBJ1-5; D may be TRBD1 (6 bases). The specimen comprised peripheral blood, sampled in a trial of Ad26.COV2.S vaccine versus placebo. This clonotype was sampled from a person between 18 and 60 years old who received the Ad26.COV2.S COVID-19 vaccine or a placebo. CDR3 DNA sequence: TGTGCCAGCTCACCGGGGGGACAAATCAATCAGCCCCAGCATTTT. Translated, it gives CASSPGGQINQPQHF. Full variable domain (outside the CDR3, taken from reference TRBV18 and TRBJ1-5): NAGVMQNPRHLVRRRGQEARLRCSPMKGHSHVYWYRQLPEEGLKFMVYLQKENIIDESGMPKERFSAEFPKEGPSILRIQQVVRGDSAAYFCASSPGGQINQPQHFGDGTRLSIL.